The 5 T cell receptor beta chains in this list originate from one sample, sequenced in a study of blood T cell repertoires in COVID-19. Here immunoSEQ multiplex PCR was the method, and the copy in TCRdb shows in-frame clones only, minus some. The sample carries around 20,000 clones, around nine tenths recorded once. Material: peripheral blood. The origin of the receptors is a human donor in a cohort sampled during active COVID-19.

The rearrangement uses TRBV3-1 (or the pseudogene TRBV3-2) and TRBJ2-4; 8 nucleotides line up with TRBD2. This CDR3 has 13 amino acids. The germline V gene has CDR1 LGHDT and CDR2 YNNKEL (reference sequence). V shed 4 bases and J 8 bases; nucleotides not matched to a gene: 4. The DNA of the CDR3 is TGTGCCAGCAGCCCCGGGAGGGGGGACATTCAGTACTTC. It is translated as CASSPGRGDIQYF.

The V call is TRBV28, the J call TRBJ2-2; 9 bases fit TRBD1. The CDR3 spans 15 residues. Germline V lookup: CDR1 MDHEN, CDR2 SYDVKM. V shed 3 bases and J 6 bases; nucleotides not matched to a gene: 5. CDR3 sequence: CASSFTGGSAGELFF. In DNA, the CDR3 is TGTGCCAGCAGTTTCACAGGGGGCAGTGCCGGGGAGCTGTTTTTT.

V is TRBV18 and J is TRBJ1-1; D not resolved. Trimming removed 3 bases at V and 1 base at J, with 12 bases between. CDR1 is KGHSH and CDR2 is LQKENI in the germline V gene. CDR3 size: 15 residues. The CDR3 here is CASSPTQTPNTEAFF. CDR3 nucleotide sequence: TGTGCCAGCTCACCTACACAGACACCGAACACTGAAGCTTTCTTT. The full variable domain, in which reference TRBV18 and TRBJ1-1 provide the parts outside the CDR3, is NAGVMQNPRHLVRRRGQEARLRCSPMKGHSHVYWYRQLPEEGLKFMVYLQKENIIDESGMPKERFSAEFPKEGPSILRIQQVVRGDSAAYFCASSPTQTPNTEAFFGQGTRLTVV.

Notes on this clone: The same CDR3 can be traced to other DNA sequences in this sample. The chain joins TRBV7-2 to TRBJ2-3; 10 nucleotides line up with TRBD2. CDR3 size: 15 residues. The J segment lost 0 bases and the V segment lost 3 bases, leaving 0 bases of the junction unmatched. The germline gives CDR1 SGHTA, CDR2 FQGNSA. CDR3 DNA sequence: TGTGCCAGCAGCTTGGGACTAGCGAGCACAGATACGCAGTATTTT. Translated, it gives CASSLGLASTDTQYF.

V usage is TRBV18 and J usage is TRBJ2-3, with TRBD1 identical over 9 bases. Germline CDR1 and CDR2: KGHSH and LQKENI. V gave up 3 bases and J gave up 0 bases; unmatched junction bases: 1. The CDR3 sequence is 15 residues long. CDR3 in DNA: TGTGCCAGCTCACCCGGGACAGGGAGCACAGATACGCAGTATTTT. As protein: CASSPGTGSTDTQYF.